One and the same sample provided the 12 T cell receptor beta chains below, sequenced in a study of early T cells in non-severe SARS-CoV-2 infection. TCRdb itself ran the 5' RACE reads through MiXCR, one entry per CDR3 protein. This table has 65,000 to 75,000 distinct CDR3 sequences, approximately 4.5% appearing once. The sequencing here drew on whole blood, taken at baseline. These receptors were collected from an adult who was a healthcare worker with PCR-confirmed SARS-CoV-2 infection or an uninfected control (not recorded which). The donor label of this sample is uncertain.

In its sample, this clonotype was seen a few times. This sequence joins TRBV3-1 and TRBJ2-3; D is perhaps TRBD2 (7 bases). The ends were cut back, 0 bases at V and 0 bases at J, with 13 bases in the middle. There are 17 residues in the CDR3. The germline V gene has CDR1 LGHDT and CDR2 YNNKEL (reference sequence). CDR3 DNA: TGTGCCAGCAGCCAAGATGGGGGGGCCCATAGCACAGATACGCAGTATTTT. It codes for CASSQDGGAHSTDTQYF.

This chain joins TRBV7-2 and TRBJ2-1, with 8 positions matching TRBD2. The germline gives CDR1 SGHTA, CDR2 FQGNSA. The trim removed 5 bases at V and 6 bases at J, leaving 12 bases unmatched. The CDR3 spans 16 residues. DNA for the CDR3: TGTGCCAGCAGCCCAGGTGCCTGGACTAGCCCCAATGAGCAGTTCTTC. It is translated as CASSPGAWTSPNEQFF.

The chain joins TRBV27 to TRBJ2-1; D is ambiguous. Germline V gene lookup returns CDR1 MNHEY and CDR2 SMNVEV (reference sequence). The length of the CDR3 is 15 residues. V was trimmed by 6 bases and J by 0 bases, leaving 12 bases between them. Here the CDR3 reads CASRLSPSSYNEQFF. The CDR3 bases are TGTGCCAGCAGGCTAAGCCCCAGCTCCTACAATGAGCAGTTCTTC.

This clonotype showed up many times. The genes are TRBV7-6 and TRBJ2-7; weak D call: TRBD1 (6 bases). CDR1 and CDR2 from the germline V gene are SGHVS and FNYEAQ. With 5 bases removed from V and 0 bases from J, the gap between germline ends came to 11 bases. This CDR3 has 14 residues. The CDR3: CASSDRTLSYEQYF. The CDR3 DNA reads as TGTGCCAGCAGCGACAGGACACTCTCCTACGAGCAGTACTTC.

This clonotype showed up many times. The V call is TRBV10-2, the J call TRBJ2-2, with TRBD2 identical over 7 bases. With V trimmed by 7 bases and J by 5 bases, 4 bases remained unmatched. The CDR3 runs 13 residues. The V gene's germline CDR1 is WSHSY and CDR2 SAAADI. The chain's CDR3 is CASTGGRTGELFF. The CDR3 DNA sequence: TGCGCCAGCACGGGGGGTCGGACCGGGGAGCTGTTTTTT.

The sample holds a few counts of this clonotype. This chain uses TRBV3-2 with TRBJ2-5; TRBD1, as called in the table, went unchecked against the DNA. TRBV3-2 is classified as a pseudogene. The CDR3 loop spans 18 amino acids. CDR3 nucleotide sequence: TGTGCCAGCAGCCAAGATCTAGTCGCGGGGGGCGTCCAAGAGACCCAGTACTTC. Encoded protein: CASSQDLVAGGVQETQYF.

The J gene is TRBJ2-6, the V gene TRBV7-2; tentatively, D is TRBD2 (6 bases). CDR3 length equals 17 residues. V lost 5 bases and J lost 3, with 17 bases in between. The germline gives CDR1 SGHTA, CDR2 FQGNSA. Written as DNA, the CDR3 is TGTGCCAGCAGCCCCGGGAGAGGGGCGGGTGGGGCCAACGTCCTGACTTTC. This sequence encodes CASSPGRGAGGANVLTF.

This clonotype was seen repeatedly, ten times or more. The chain recombines TRBV28 with TRBJ1-6, with D tentatively TRBD1 (5 bases). The ends were cut back, 2 bases at V and 7 bases at J, with 12 bases in the middle. Germline lookup yields CDR1 MDHEN and CDR2 SYDVKM. The CDR3 sequence is 15 residues long. The CDR3 protein is CASSLQGRQNSPLHF. DNA of the CDR3: TGTGCCAGCAGTTTACAGGGAAGACAAAATTCACCCCTCCACTTT.

The chain links TRBV6-1 to TRBJ2-5; 10 nucleotides agree with TRBD1. The CDR3 has 14 amino acids. Trimming cost V 5 bases and J 7 bases; bases outside gene matches: 7. In germline, CDR1 is MNHNS, CDR2 SASEGT. CDR3 protein: CASSRQGASGTQYF. CDR3 coding DNA: TGTGCCAGCAGTAGACAGGGGGCCTCGGGGACCCAGTACTTC.

This clonotype was counted a few times. The rearrangement joins TRBV2 to TRBJ1-4, with D unresolved. Looked up from germline, CDR1 is SNHLY and CDR2 is FYNNEI. Trimming took 7 bases from V and 3 from J, leaving 15 bases between them. This CDR3 spans 15 amino acids. In DNA, the CDR3 is TGTGCCAGCACCGAAAATACAGCTTCTAATGAAAAACTGTTTTTT. It specifies CASTENTASNEKLFF.

At least ten counts were recorded for this clonotype. V and J are TRBV6-5 and TRBJ1-2; D perhaps matches TRBD1 (6 bases). Per germline, CDR1 MNHEY and CDR2 SVGAGI. V dropped 0 bases and J dropped 1 base, with 9 bases sitting between them. The CDR3 is made up of 15 amino acids. The CDR3 DNA sequence: TGTGCCAGCAGTTACTCGAGAGGGGGTAACTATGGCTACACCTTC. Translation: CASSYSRGGNYGYTF.

The chain uses TRBV7-6 and TRBJ2-1, with unresolved D. The germline gives CDR1 SGHVS, CDR2 FNYEAQ. This CDR3 region has 16 residues. Between the trimmed V and J ends, which lost 6 bases and 5 bases, there was a span of 20 bases. The CDR3 loop is CASSFAQSRNDNEQFF. DNA for the CDR3: TGTGCCAGCAGTTTCGCACAGTCGAGAAATGACAATGAGCAGTTCTTC.